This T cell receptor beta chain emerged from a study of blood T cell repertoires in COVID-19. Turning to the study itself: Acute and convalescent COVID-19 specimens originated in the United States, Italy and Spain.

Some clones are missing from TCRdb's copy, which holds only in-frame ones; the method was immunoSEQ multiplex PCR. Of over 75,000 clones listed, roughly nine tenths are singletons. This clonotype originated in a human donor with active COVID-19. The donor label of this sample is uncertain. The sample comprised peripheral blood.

The CDR3: CASSPPFGSANTGELFF. The CDR3 DNA reads TGTGCCAGCTCACCACCCTTCGGGAGCGCGAACACCGGGGAGCTGTTTTTT. The chain links TRBV18 to TRBJ2-2; D is perhaps TRBD2 (6 bases). CDR1 is KGHSH and CDR2 is LQKENI in the germline V gene. Trimming took off 0 bases at V and 0 bases at J, with 11 bases between the two ends. The CDR3 has 17 residues.